The clone carrying this TCR beta chain was counted many times. The target antigen is unknown. The data are from a study of T cell repertoires in cytomegalovirus infection. On the study more broadly: The public TCR beta signatures pointed to both CMV infection and matching HLA type. Study results and caveats: Within the response measured ex vivo, HLA-C-restricted CMV-specific TCR beta clonotypes were dominant.

TCRdb re-derived calls from the reads in MiXCR, one entry per CDR3 protein. The table has around 440,000 distinct CDR3 sequences, 11% seen once; the top ten hold about 9.4%. The CDR3 contains 15 residues. The V gene's germline CDR1 is MNHNS and CDR2 SASEGT. The V end was cut by 6 bases, the J end by 0 bases, with 15 bases between. This TCR came from a human donor in good health (CMV status not recorded). Some clones in this sample may be carry-over from other donors' samples. Material: PBMCs. V and J are TRBV6-1 and TRBJ2-7; D not certain. CDR3 residues: CASRTGSDPSYEQYF. The CDR3 nucleotides are TGTGCCAGCAGAACTGGGTCCGACCCCTCCTACGAGCAGTACTTC.